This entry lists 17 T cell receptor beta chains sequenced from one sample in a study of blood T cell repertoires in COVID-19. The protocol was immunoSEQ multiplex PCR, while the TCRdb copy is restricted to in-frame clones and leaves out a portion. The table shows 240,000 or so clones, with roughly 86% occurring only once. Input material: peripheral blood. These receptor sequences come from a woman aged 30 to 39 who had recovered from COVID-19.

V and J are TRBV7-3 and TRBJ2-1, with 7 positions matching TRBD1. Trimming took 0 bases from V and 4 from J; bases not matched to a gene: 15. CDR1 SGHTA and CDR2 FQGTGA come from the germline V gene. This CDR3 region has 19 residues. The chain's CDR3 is CASSLTGSAGGTIYNEQFF. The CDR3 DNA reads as TGTGCCAGCAGCTTAACTGGTTCGGCAGGGGGAACTATTTACAATGAGCAGTTCTTC.

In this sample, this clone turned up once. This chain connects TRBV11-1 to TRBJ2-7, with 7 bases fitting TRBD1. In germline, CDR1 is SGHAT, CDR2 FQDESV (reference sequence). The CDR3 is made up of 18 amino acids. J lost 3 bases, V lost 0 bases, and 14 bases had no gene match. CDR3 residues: CASSLATGLTGFFYEQYF. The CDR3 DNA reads TGTGCCAGCAGCTTAGCGACCGGTTTGACAGGGTTCTTCTACGAGCAGTACTTC.

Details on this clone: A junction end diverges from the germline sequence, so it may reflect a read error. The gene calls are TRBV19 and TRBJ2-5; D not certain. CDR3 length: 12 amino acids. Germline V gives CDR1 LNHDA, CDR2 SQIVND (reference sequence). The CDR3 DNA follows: TGTGCCAGTAGTTTCCACCAAGAGATCCAGTACTTC. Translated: CASSFHQEIQYF.

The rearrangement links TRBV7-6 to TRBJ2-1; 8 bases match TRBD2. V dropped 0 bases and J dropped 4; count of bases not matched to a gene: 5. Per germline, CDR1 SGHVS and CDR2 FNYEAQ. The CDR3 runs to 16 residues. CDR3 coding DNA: TGTGCCAGCAGCTTAGCGATCGGGGGGGTATACAATGAGCAGTTCTTC. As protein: CASSLAIGGVYNEQFF.

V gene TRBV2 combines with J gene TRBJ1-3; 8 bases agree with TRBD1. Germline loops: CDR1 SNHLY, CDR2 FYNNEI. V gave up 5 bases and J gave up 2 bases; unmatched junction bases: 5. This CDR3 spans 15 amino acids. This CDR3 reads CASSTQGGTGNTIYF. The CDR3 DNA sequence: TGTGCCAGCAGTACACAGGGGGGTACTGGAAACACCATATATTTT. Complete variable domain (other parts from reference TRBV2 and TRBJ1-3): EPEVTQTPSHQVTQMGQEVILRCVPISNHLYFYWYRQILGQKVEFLVSFYNNEISEKSEIFDDQFSVERPDGSNFTLKIRSTKLEDSAMYFCASSTQGGTGNTIYFGEGSWLTVV.

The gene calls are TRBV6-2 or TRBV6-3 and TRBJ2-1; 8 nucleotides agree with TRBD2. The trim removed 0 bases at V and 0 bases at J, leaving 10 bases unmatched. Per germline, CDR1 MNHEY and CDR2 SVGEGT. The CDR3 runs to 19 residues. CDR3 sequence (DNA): TGTGCCAGCAGTTACTCCCCGGCGGGGGGTCGCGTCTCCTACAATGAGCAGTTCTTC. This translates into CASSYSPAGGRVSYNEQFF.

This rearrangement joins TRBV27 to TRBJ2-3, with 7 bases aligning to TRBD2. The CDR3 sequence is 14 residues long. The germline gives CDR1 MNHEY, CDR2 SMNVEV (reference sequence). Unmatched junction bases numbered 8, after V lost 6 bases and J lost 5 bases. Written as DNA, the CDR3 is TGTGCCAGCAGGACTAGCCGAACAGGAGATACGCAGTATTTT. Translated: CASRTSRTGDTQYF.

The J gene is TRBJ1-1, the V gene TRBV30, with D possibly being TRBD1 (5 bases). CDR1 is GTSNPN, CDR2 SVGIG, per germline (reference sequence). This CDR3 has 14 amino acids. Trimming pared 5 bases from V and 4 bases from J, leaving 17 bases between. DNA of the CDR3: TGTGCCTGGTTCCCCACCGGCAGGGCCACTGAAGCTTTCTTT. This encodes CAWFPTGRATEAFF. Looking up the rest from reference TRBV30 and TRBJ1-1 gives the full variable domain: SQTIHQWPATLVQPVGSPLSLECTVEGTSNPNLYWYRQAAGRGLQLLFYSVGIGQISSEVPQNLSASRPQDRQFILSSKKLLLSDSGFYLCAWFPTGRATEAFFGQGTRLTVV.

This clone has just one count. CDR3 protein: CASSPGTAREKLFF. The CDR3 DNA sequence: TGTGCCAGCAGCCCCGGGACAGCAAGAGAAAAACTGTTTTTT. The chain carries TRBV7-9 and TRBJ1-4; 7 bases agree with TRBD1. The CDR3 consists of 14 residues. V lost 5 bases, J lost 8 bases, and 8 bases stayed unmatched. Germline V CDR1 and CDR2: SEHNR, FQNEAQ (reference sequence).

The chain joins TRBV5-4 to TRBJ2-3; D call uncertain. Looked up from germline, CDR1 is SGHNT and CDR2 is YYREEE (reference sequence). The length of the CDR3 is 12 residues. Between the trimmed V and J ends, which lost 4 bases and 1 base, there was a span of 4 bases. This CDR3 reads CASSTGTDTQYF. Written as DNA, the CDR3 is TGTGCCAGCAGCACGGGCACAGATACGCAGTATTTT.

CDR3 protein: CASSIPRTSGGNEQFF. Written as DNA, the CDR3 is TGTGCCAGTAGTATTCCCCGGACTAGCGGGGGTAATGAGCAGTTCTTC. The genes are TRBV19 and TRBJ2-1, with 13 bases matching TRBD2. The J segment lost 7 bases and the V segment lost 3 bases, leaving 6 bases of the junction unmatched. Per the germline V gene, CDR1 is LNHDA and CDR2 is SQIVND (reference sequence). This CDR3 has 16 residues.

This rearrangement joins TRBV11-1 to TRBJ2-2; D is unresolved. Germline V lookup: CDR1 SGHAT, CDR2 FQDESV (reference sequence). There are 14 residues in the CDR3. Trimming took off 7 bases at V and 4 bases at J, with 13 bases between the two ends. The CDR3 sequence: CASTLPGVTGELFF. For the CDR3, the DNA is TGTGCCAGCACTCTTCCGGGTGTCACCGGGGAGCTGTTTTTT.

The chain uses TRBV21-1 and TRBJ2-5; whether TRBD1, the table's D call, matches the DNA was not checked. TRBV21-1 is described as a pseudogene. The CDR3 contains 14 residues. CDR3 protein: CARPLNRDQETQYF. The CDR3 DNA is TGTGCCAGGCCTCTTAACAGGGACCAAGAGACCCAGTACTTC.

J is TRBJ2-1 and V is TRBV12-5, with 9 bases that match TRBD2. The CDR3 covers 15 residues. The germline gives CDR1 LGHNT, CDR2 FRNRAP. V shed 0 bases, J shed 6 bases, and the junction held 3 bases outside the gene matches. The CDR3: CASGLVRTSVNEQFF. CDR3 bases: TGTGCTAGTGGTTTGGTGAGGACTAGCGTCAATGAGCAGTTCTTC.

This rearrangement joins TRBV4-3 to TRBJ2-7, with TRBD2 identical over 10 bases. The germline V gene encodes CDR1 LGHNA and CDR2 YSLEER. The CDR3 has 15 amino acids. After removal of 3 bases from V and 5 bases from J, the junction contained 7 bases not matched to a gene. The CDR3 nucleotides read TGCGCCAGCAGCCAGATACTAGCGGGGCAAGACGAGCAGTACTTC. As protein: CASSQILAGQDEQYF.

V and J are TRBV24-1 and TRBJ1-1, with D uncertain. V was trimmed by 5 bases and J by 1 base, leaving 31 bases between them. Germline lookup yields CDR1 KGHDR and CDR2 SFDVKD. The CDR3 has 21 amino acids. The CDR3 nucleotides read TGTGCCACCAGTGTTCAAGTATCAACGACATTTGAGGGTCATGGGAACACTGAAGCTTTCTTT. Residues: CATSVQVSTTFEGHGNTEAFF.

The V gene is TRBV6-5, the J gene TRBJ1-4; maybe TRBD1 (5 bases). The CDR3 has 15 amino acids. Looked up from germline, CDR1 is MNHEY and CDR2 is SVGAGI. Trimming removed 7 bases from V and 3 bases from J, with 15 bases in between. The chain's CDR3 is CASILPGVPNEKLFF. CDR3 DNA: TGTGCCAGCATCCTCCCGGGGGTGCCTAATGAAAAACTGTTTTTT.